This TCR beta chain came from a study of shared clonotypes between healthy human individuals (dated by TCRdb to 2018 to 2020). Looking at the study overall: A few men and two women, aged 18 to 49 years, made up the cohort. The study deeply sequenced blood TCR repertoires of about five healthy adults to estimate repertoire size and the extent of clonotype sharing between individuals. To increase sequencing depth and limit assay-specific biases, different laboratories used diverse techniques to prepare libraries and sequence TCR repertoires. Per donor, leukapheresis produced somewhere between about 0.8 and 9.5 billion PBMCs. Per donor, three plates each were used for CD4 naive and CD4 memory, two for CD8 naive, and one for CD8 memory.

Note on this clone: No antigen is known for it. No base quality information exists; no much larger clone differs at one position.

CD8 naive samples were CD45RO-negative cells positively selected for CCR7, giving a CD45RA+CCR7+ population that excluded TemRA cells. Healthy HIV-negative adults with no recently reported acute infections or vaccinations were included as donors. All donors were Caucasian adults living in Nashville, Tennessee, USA. After blood collection by leukapheresis, PBMCs were isolated using Ficoll-Histopaque density gradient centrifugation and then cryopreserved in the vapor phase of liquid nitrogen. Analytical flow cytometry was used to check the purity and quantity of each magnetically sorted T cell population. Genomic DNA was isolated from every sorted fraction and measured by UV absorbance on a Nanodrop 2000c. The full study reports these points: Sharing across several donors was observed for approximately 5% of naive CD4, under 4% of naive CD8, 2% to 2.5% of memory CD4, and less than 0.45% of memory CD8 clonotypes. Based on pairwise subsampling, the degree of clonotype sharing among donors was expected to be affected by sequencing depth. Because the study included a small number of donors, the genetic and exposure-history diversity represented was limited. Only blood was sampled, and tissue TCR repertoires likely differ from those in blood. Naive subsets generally had larger estimated clonotype richness than memory subsets. Rarefaction of sorted-subset datasets indicated incomplete sequencing despite the large sequencing depth. Compared with non-shared clonotypes, the clonotypes found in all four sorted-subset donors had higher generation probabilities.

The CDR3 runs 15 amino acids, cysteine and phenylalanine included. Here the CDR3 DNA is all that survives: 45 bases in frame from base 1. CDR1 LGHNA and CDR2 YNFKEQ were looked up in the germline V gene. The V and J ends are trimmed by 0 bases and 6 bases, leaving 12 bases between them. Using the deep immunoSEQ assay, multiplex PCR amplified TCR CDR3 regions from genomic DNA. Genomic DNA extracted from each cell subset was distributed evenly over all wells of several immunoSEQ 96-well plates, and each plate served as one replicate. For sorted subsets, each replicate PCR was loaded with 150 to 250 ng genomic DNA, equivalent to approximately 27,000 T cell genomes. The purified libraries were quantified using a Qubit 3.0 fluorometer, sized with a Bioanalyzer 2100, and then quantified again using the KAPA Library Quantification kit. Every immunoSEQ 96-well plate was sequenced on a dedicated single-read 150-cycle Illumina NextSeq 550 flow cell. Per the source publication's procedure: Because only junctional sequences without quality scores were contained in the immunoSEQ output, filtering matching that applied to full-length reads could not be performed. Sequences were annotated with PyIR, a Python wrapper for IgBLAST v1.9, using IMGT germline references to assign V/J genes and CDR3. Any read was removed if the V/J assignment was weak (E-value above 1e-6), the CDR3 was missing, or the read contained stop codons, out-of-frame junctions, or ambiguous translated residues. V3J clonotypes were defined by identical inferred V gene, J gene, and CDR3 amino acid sequence. The percentage overlap between two repertoires was calculated by dividing the number of shared unique clonotypes by the size of the smaller repertoire. Richness of each repertoire was evaluated using RTK rarefaction, the Chao1 estimator, and Recon v2.1 estimates of unobserved clonotypes. For all TCRbeta clonotypes obtained by the gDNA method from a few donors, generation probabilities were computed with OLGA. TCRdb's version of the immuneACCESS table is confined to in-frame rearrangements and falls short of the full clone set. An unresolved V gene accounts for under half of the shortfall where checked; the remainder is of unknown origin. Clone size and the V and J calls come from that table; the DNA yielded D and trimming. The sample table records around 550,000 clones; about 95% of these occur just once. The top ten clones comprise over 0.09% of the sample.

The sequencing input was naive CD8+ T cells sorted from blood. The cell subset or site label, as the study defines it: CD45RA+CCR7+. The clonotype comes from a woman in her 30s in good health. The chain uses TRBV4-2 and TRBJ2-1; the D segment might be TRBD1 or TRBD2, since each matches 6 bases. In nucleotide form, the sequence is TGTGCCAGCAGCCAAGAAGAAGGGGGGATCAATGAGCAGTTCTTC. The translation is CASSQEEGGINEQFF.